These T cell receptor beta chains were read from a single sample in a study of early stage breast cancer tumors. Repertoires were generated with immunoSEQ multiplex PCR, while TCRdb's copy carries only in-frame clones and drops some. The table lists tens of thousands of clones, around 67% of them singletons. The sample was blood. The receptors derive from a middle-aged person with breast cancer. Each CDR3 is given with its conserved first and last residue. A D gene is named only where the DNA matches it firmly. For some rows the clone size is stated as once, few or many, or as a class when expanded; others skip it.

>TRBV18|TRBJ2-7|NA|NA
CASSPIGSRTGEQYF
TGTGCCAGCTCTCCCATCGGGAGTAGAACGGGGGAGCAGTACTTC
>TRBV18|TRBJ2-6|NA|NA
CASSPYQGTGANVLTF
TGTGCCAGCTCACCATATCAGGGGACTGGGGCCAACGTCCTGACTTTC
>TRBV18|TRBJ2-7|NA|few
CASSPSLYEQYF
TGTGCCAGCTCCCCTAGCTTGTATGAGCAGTACTTC
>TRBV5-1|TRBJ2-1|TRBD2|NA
CASSPSVAGLYEQFF
TGCGCCAGCAGCCCCTCGGTAGCGGGGCTCTATGAGCAGTTCTTC
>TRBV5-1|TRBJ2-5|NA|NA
CASSLGQETQYF
TGCGCCAGCAGCTTGGGTCAAGAGACCCAGTACTTC
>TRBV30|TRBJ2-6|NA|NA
CAWSGAGDGANVLTF
TGTGCCTGGAGTGGGGCAGGGGACGGGGCCAACGTCCTGACTTTC
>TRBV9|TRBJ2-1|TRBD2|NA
CASSTTSGTYNEQFF
TGTGCCAGCAGTACGACTAGCGGGACCTACAATGAGCAGTTCTTC
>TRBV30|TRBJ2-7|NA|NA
CAWSVQSTGQQYF
TGTGCCTGGAGTGTACAATCAACCGGGCAGCAGTACTTC
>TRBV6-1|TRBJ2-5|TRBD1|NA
CASSNNLGQQETQYF
TGTGCCAGCAGTAACAACCTGGGACAGCAAGAGACCCAGTACTTC
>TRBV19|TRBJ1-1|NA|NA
CASSILPWTVRNTEAFF
TGTGCCAGTAGTATCCTTCCTTGGACAGTCCGGAACACTGAAGCTTTCTTT
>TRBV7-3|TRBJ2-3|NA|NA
CASSLQGPDTQYF
TGTGCCAGCAGCTTACAGGGGCCAGATACGCAGTATTTT
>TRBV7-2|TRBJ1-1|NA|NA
CASSLARLATKNTEAFF
TGTGCCAGCAGCTTAGCCAGGTTAGCGACCAAAAACACTGAAGCTTTCTTT
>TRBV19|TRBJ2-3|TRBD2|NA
CASSFAGGTDTQYF
TGTGCCAGTAGTTTTGCGGGAGGTACAGATACGCAGTATTTT
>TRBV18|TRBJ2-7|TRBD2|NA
CASSPSGRAYEQYF
TGTGCCAGCTCACCTAGCGGGAGGGCCTACGAGCAGTACTTC
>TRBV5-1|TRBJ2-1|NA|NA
CASSSGPGSYNEQFF
TGCGCCAGCAGCTCTGGACCTGGCTCCTACAATGAGCAGTTCTTC
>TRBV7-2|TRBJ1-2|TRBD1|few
CASSLSSGGGYGYTF
TGTGCCAGCAGCTTAAGTTCAGGGGGCGGCTATGGCTACACCTTC
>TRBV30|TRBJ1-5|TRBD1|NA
CAWSTGTASNQPQHF
TGTGCCTGGAGTACCGGGACAGCGAGTAATCAGCCCCAGCATTTT
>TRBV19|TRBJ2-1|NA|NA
CASSIRGILWDEQFF
TGTGCCAGTAGTATCCGGGGAATCTTGTGGGATGAGCAGTTCTTC
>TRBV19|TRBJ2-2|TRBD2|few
CASRKQVIGGLAGVIGELFF
TGTGCCAGTAGAAAGCAGGTGATAGGTGGACTAGCGGGAGTGATCGGGGAGCTGTTTTTT
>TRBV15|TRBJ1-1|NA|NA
CATSSPYGSSEAFF
TGTGCCACCAGCAGCCCCTACGGGAGCTCTGAAGCTTTCTTT
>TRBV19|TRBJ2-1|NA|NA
CASSQRGTPRRYNEQFF
TGTGCCAGTAGCCAGCGCGGGACTCCACGGAGATACAATGAGCAGTTCTTC
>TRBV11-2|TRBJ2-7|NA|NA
CASSLAASASYEQYF
TGTGCCAGCAGCTTAGCGGCTAGCGCTTCCTACGAGCAGTACTTC
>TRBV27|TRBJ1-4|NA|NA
CASSKGVATNEKLFF
TGTGCCAGCAGTAAAGGGGTGGCAACTAATGAAAAACTGTTTTTT
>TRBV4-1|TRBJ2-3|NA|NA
CASSQVRVPTDTQYF
TGCGCCAGCAGCCAAGTTCGGGTCCCCACGGATACGCAGTATTTT
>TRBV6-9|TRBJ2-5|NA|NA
CASSYERDEETQYF
TGTGCCAGCAGTTATGAGAGGGATGAAGAGACCCAGTACTTC
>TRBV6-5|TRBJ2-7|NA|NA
CASSYSSASPYEQYF
TGTGCCAGCAGTTACTCAAGTGCTAGCCCATACGAGCAGTACTTC
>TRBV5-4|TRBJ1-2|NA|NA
CASSFRNTDDGYTF
TGTGCCAGCAGCTTTCGTAACACTGATGATGGCTACACCTTC
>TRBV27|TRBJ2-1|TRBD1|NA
CASSPNPDRGGYNEQFF
TGTGCCAGCAGTCCAAATCCAGACAGGGGGGGCTACAATGAGCAGTTCTTC
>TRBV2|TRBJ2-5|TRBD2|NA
CASKKREGGETQYF
TGTGCCAGCAAGAAGCGGGAGGGCGGGGAGACCCAGTACTTC
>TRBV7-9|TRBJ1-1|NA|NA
CASSLSGNTEAFF
TGTGCCAGCAGCTTATCAGGGAACACTGAAGCTTTCTTT
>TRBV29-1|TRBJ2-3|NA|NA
CSVDEGRSTDTQYF
TGCAGCGTTGACGAGGGCAGGAGCACAGATACGCAGTATTTT
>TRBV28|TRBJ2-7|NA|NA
CASSSTGTELSYEQYF
TGTGCCAGCAGTTCAACAGGAACGGAGCTTTCTTACGAGCAGTACTTC
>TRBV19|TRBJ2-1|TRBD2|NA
CASSILAGDGEQFF
TGTGCCAGTAGTATACTAGCGGGAGATGGGGAGCAGTTCTTC
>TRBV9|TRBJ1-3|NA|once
CASSVEIAGRNTIYF
TGTGCCAGCAGCGTAGAGATAGCCGGAAGAAACACCATATATTTT
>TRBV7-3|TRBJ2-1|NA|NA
CASSLTASVPSYNEQFF
TGTGCCAGCAGCTTAACGGCTAGCGTGCCATCCTACAATGAGCAGTTCTTC
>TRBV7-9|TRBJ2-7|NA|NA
CASSLNWRGRGGYEQYF
TGTGCCAGCAGCTTAAATTGGAGGGGGCGAGGGGGCTACGAGCAGTACTTC
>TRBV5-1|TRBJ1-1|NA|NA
CASSDVAAGRKEAFF
TGCGCCAGCAGCGACGTAGCAGCCGGCAGGAAAGAAGCTTTCTTT
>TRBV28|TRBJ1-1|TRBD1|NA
CASSTRDSNTEAFF
TGTGCCAGCAGTACCCGGGACAGCAACACTGAAGCTTTCTTT
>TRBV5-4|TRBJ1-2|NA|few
CASSVVTVTGYTF
TGTGCCAGCAGCGTTGTAACGGTAACTGGCTACACCTTC
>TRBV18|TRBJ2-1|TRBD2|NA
CASSTAGVSYNEQFF
TGTGCCAGCTCCACTGCGGGAGTCTCCTACAATGAGCAGTTCTTC